These 27 T cell receptor beta chains originate from one sample sequenced in a study of control samples from healthy donors and cancer patients. Only in-frame clones appear in the TCRdb table, and some are missing; sequencing was by immunoSEQ multiplex PCR. The sample holds 50,000 to 75,000 clones, 70% to 90% seen once. What was sequenced was blood. These receptors were taken from a man aged 40-49 years in good health.

This clone occurred once. V is TRBV28 and J is TRBJ2-1; the D gene is possibly TRBD1 (6 bases). The CDR3 totals 14 residues. Germline V gene sequence: CDR1 MDHEN, CDR2 SYDVKM. V lost 5 bases and J lost 3, with 11 bases in between. CDR3 sequence reads: CASSPRQVYNEQFF. CDR3 nucleotide sequence: TGTGCCAGCAGTCCTAGACAGGTCTACAATGAGCAGTTCTTC.

The chain uses TRBV7-9 and TRBJ1-6; 8 nucleotides match TRBD1. Germline assignment: CDR1 SEHNR and CDR2 FQNEAQ (reference sequence). The junction had 7 bases not matched to a gene; V was cut back by 5 bases and J by 10 bases. CDR3 length: 14 amino acids. The CDR3 loop reads CASSPDRDLSPLHF. The CDR3 bases are TGTGCCAGCAGCCCGGACAGGGACTTGTCACCCCTCCACTTT.

The rearrangement joins TRBV7-9 to TRBJ2-7, with 7 nucleotides matching TRBD1. Germline values: CDR1 SEHNR, CDR2 FQNEAQ (reference sequence). The V and J ends lost 3 bases and 6 bases, in that order; junction bases with no gene match: 2. The length of the CDR3 is 12 residues. CDR3 in amino acids: CASSFDRAEQYF. CDR3 DNA sequence: TGTGCCAGCAGCTTCGACAGGGCCGAGCAGTACTTC. The full variable domain, in which reference TRBV7-9 and TRBJ2-7 provide the parts outside the CDR3, is DTGVSQNPRHKITKRGQNVTFRCDPISEHNRLYWYRQTLGQGPEFLTYFQNEAQLEKSRLLSDRFSAERPKGSFSTLEIQRTEQGDSAMYLCASSFDRAEQYFGPGTRLTVT.

The chain couples TRBV5-1 to TRBJ2-7; TRBD2 matches 7 bases. The CDR3 sequence is 15 residues long. Germline lookup yields CDR1 SGHRS and CDR2 YFSETQ. Trimming took 0 bases from V and 2 from J; bases not matched to a gene: 5. CDR3 nucleotide sequence: TGCGCCAGCAGCTTGGTGATCGGGGGGACCTACGAGCAGTACTTC. Translated: CASSLVIGGTYEQYF.

V gene TRBV11-2 combines with J gene TRBJ1-4, with D possibly matching TRBD1 (6 bases). V was trimmed by 4 bases and J by 8 bases, leaving 17 bases between them. This CDR3 is 15 amino acids long. Germline CDR1 reads SGHAT; CDR2 reads FQNNGV. DNA of the CDR3: TGTGCCAGCAGCTCCCAGGGCCGAACAGGGGAAAAACTGTTTTTT. Translation gives CASSSQGRTGEKLFF.

The CDR3 region has the DNA TGTGCCAGCAGCCGTACCCTTAGCGGGAACCACGAGCAGTACTTC. This gives the protein CASSRTLSGNHEQYF. The chain recombines TRBV5-4 with TRBJ2-7, with 8 bases fitting TRBD2. Trimming removed 4 bases from V and 5 bases from J; junction bases left unmatched: 11. The germline CDR1 and CDR2 sequences are SGHNT and YYREEE (reference sequence). This CDR3 has 15 residues.

This chain uses TRBV7-3 with TRBJ1-1; TRBD1 is a possible D gene (6 bases). Germline CDR1 and CDR2: SGHTA and FQGTGA. V dropped 2 bases and J dropped 1 base, with 11 bases sitting between them. There are 15 residues in the CDR3. Here the CDR3 DNA reads TGTGCCAGCAGCTTAGCAGGGGTAGAGAACACTGAAGCTTTCTTT. Translation gives CASSLAGVENTEAFF.

The V gene is TRBV19, the J gene TRBJ1-3; D is unclear. CDR1 is LNHDA, CDR2 SQIVND, per germline (reference sequence). The CDR3 is 13 amino acids. Deletions cut 4 bases from V and 2 bases from J, with 6 bases between. The CDR3 DNA sequence: TGTGCCAGTAGTAGGGCGGCTGGAAACACCATATATTTT. Translation: CASSRAAGNTIYF. The entire variable domain, with the rest obtained from reference TRBV19 and TRBJ1-3, is as follows: DGGITQSPKYLFRKEGQNVTLSCEQNLNHDAMYWYRQDPGQGLRLIYYSQIVNDFQKGDIAEGYSVSREKKESFPLTVTSAQKNPTAFYLCASSRAAGNTIYFGEGSWLTVV.

The chain carries TRBV9 and TRBJ1-2; no firm D call. CDR3 size: 11 residues. Trimming removed 4 bases from V and 7 bases from J, with 8 bases in between. CDR1 and CDR2 (germline): SGDLS, YYNGEE. The DNA for the CDR3 is TGTGCCAGCAGCTCGCCTTTTGGCTACACCTTC. Protein sequence: CASSSPFGYTF.

J is TRBJ1-6 and V is TRBV7-3; TRBD1 aligns across 8 bases. CDR1 SGHTA and CDR2 FQGTGA come from the germline V gene. The J segment lost 3 bases and the V segment lost 6 bases, leaving 4 bases of the junction unmatched. The CDR3 extends over 15 amino acids. CDR3 sequence reads: CASSSTGGYNSPLHF. The CDR3, as DNA: TGTGCCAGCAGTTCCACAGGGGGCTATAATTCACCCCTCCACTTT.

CDR3 sequence (DNA): TGTGCCAGCAGCGTTTCAACCTCTGGAAACACCATATATTTT. As protein: CASSVSTSGNTIYF. This sequence joins TRBV9 and TRBJ1-3; no reliable D call. Looked up from germline, CDR1 is SGDLS and CDR2 is YYNGEE. The CDR3 runs 14 residues. Trimming cost V 2 bases and J 0 bases, with 6 bases left between them.

The J gene is TRBJ1-1, the V gene TRBV6-5; no firm D call. Trimming removed 4 bases from V and 2 bases from J, with 8 bases in between. There are 13 residues in the CDR3. Germline V gene sequence: CDR1 MNHEY, CDR2 SVGAGI. For the CDR3, the DNA is TGTGCCAGCAGTTTTAAGGGAAACACTGAAGCTTTCTTT. This encodes CASSFKGNTEAFF.

The rearrangement links TRBV10-3 to TRBJ1-5; TRBD1 agrees at 9 bases. The CDR3 is 15 amino acids. The germline CDR1 and CDR2 sequences are ENHRY and SYGVKD. V shed 3 bases and J 7 bases; nucleotides not matched to a gene: 7. The CDR3 region has the DNA TGTGCCATCAGTGACCGGGGACAGGGAGAGCAGCCCCAGCATTTT. It codes for CAISDRGQGEQPQHF.

The V gene is TRBV5-1, the J gene TRBJ2-3, with 12 bases that match TRBD2. There are 16 residues in the CDR3. V shed 4 bases, J shed 7 bases, and the junction held 10 bases outside the gene matches. CDR1 is SGHRS and CDR2 is YFSETQ in the germline V gene. The CDR3 sequence is CASSPSSGGAGNTQYF. In DNA form, the CDR3 reads TGCGCCAGCAGCCCCTCTAGCGGGGGGGCCGGGAATACGCAGTATTTT.

The chain employs TRBV6-6 and TRBJ1-2; D gene ambiguous. Trimming removed 7 bases from V and 4 bases from J, with 19 bases in between. Germline CDR1 is MNHNY and CDR2 is SVGAGI (reference sequence). The CDR3 sequence is 15 residues long. CDR3 protein: CASITPGVSSYGYTF. The CDR3 DNA is TGTGCCAGCATCACCCCCGGGGTTTCTAGCTATGGCTACACCTTC.

The V call is TRBV19, the J call TRBJ2-2, with D tentatively TRBD2 (6 bases). V was cut by 10 bases and J by 8 bases, with 23 bases left in between. The CDR3 contains 15 residues. CDR1 LNHDA and CDR2 SQIVND come from the germline V gene (reference sequence). CDR3 region: CATRPMEGPRGELFF. The CDR3 nucleotides read TGTGCCACCCGGCCCATGGAGGGGCCAAGGGGGGAGCTGTTTTTT.

The CDR3 sequence: CASSLVGTEGNTIYF. The CDR3 DNA reads as TGCGCCAGCAGCTTGGTGGGGACAGAGGGAAACACCATATATTTT. V and J are TRBV5-1 and TRBJ1-3; 7 bases line up with TRBD1. The CDR3 runs 15 residues. Germline V gives CDR1 SGHRS, CDR2 YFSETQ. Trimming at V came to 0 bases and at J to 4 bases, leaving 4 bases not matched to a gene.

The chain has TRBV6-5 and TRBJ1-2; D ambiguous. V was cut by 2 bases and J by 7 bases, with 8 bases left in between. Germline values: CDR1 MNHEY, CDR2 SVGAGI. The CDR3 consists of 12 residues. Written as DNA, the CDR3 is TGTGCCAGCAGTTACGCGGGGAGTGGCTACACCTTC. Protein sequence: CASSYAGSGYTF.

The chain couples TRBV4-3 to TRBJ2-7; unclear D gene. From germline, CDR1 is LGHNA and CDR2 YSLEER. The CDR3 loop spans 14 amino acids. V gave up 0 bases and J gave up 2 bases, with 8 bases separating them. CDR3 bases: TGCGCCAGCAGCCAAGATATAGGGCCCTACGAGCAGTACTTC. It yields the protein CASSQDIGPYEQYF.

This chain joins TRBV10-2 and TRBJ1-5; 7 nucleotides line up with TRBD1. This CDR3 is built from 13 residues. V was pared by 7 bases and J by 6 bases, with 6 bases of the junction left unmatched. The germline CDR1 and CDR2 sequences are WSHSY and SAAADI. CDR3 DNA: TGCGCCAGCACCGACAGGGACGGTCAGCCCCAGCATTTT. This encodes CASTDRDGQPQHF.

A few counts support this clone. The chain recombines TRBV5-1 with TRBJ2-7; D not resolved. CDR1 is SGHRS, CDR2 YFSETQ, per germline. The CDR3 covers 14 residues. The V end was cut by 1 base, the J end by 0 bases, with 8 bases between. The chain's CDR3 is CASSLNSLSYEQYF. DNA for the CDR3: TGCGCCAGCAGCTTGAACAGCCTCTCCTACGAGCAGTACTTC.

Notes on this clone: The sample contains more than one DNA sequence encoding this CDR3. The rearrangement links TRBV14 to TRBJ1-4, with D hard to call. Looked up from germline, CDR1 is SGHDN and CDR2 is FVKESK. V was cut by 0 bases and J by 3 bases, with 8 bases left in between. This CDR3 spans 15 amino acids. CDR3 nucleotide sequence: TGTGCCAGCAGCCAAGATGTCGGACCTAATGAAAAACTGTTTTTT. This sequence encodes CASSQDVGPNEKLFF.

This chain joins TRBV7-9 and TRBJ1-6, with 7 bases lining up with TRBD1. Germline CDR1 is SEHNR and CDR2 is FQNEAQ (reference sequence). The CDR3 runs 15 residues. Germline trimming cut 5 bases from V and 5 bases from J; bases unmatched to any gene: 6. The CDR3 loop is CASSLGQQNNSPLHF. The CDR3 DNA reads as TGTGCCAGCAGCCTGGGACAGCAGAATAATTCACCCCTCCACTTT.

This clone was seen a few times. The CDR3 region has the DNA TGCGCCAGCGGCCGAGGGACTAGCGGGATCTCCTACGAGCAGTACTTC. Residues: CASGRGTSGISYEQYF. J is TRBJ2-7 and V is TRBV5-1; TRBD2 agrees at 13 bases. The CDR3 consists of 16 residues. Per germline, CDR1 SGHRS and CDR2 YFSETQ. V lost 7 bases, J lost 0 bases, and 7 bases stayed unmatched.

This clone was seen just once. This sequence joins TRBV2 and TRBJ2-2; D possibly uses TRBD1 or TRBD2 (5 bases each). The CDR3 spans 14 residues. V gave up 7 bases and J gave up 0 bases, with 9 bases separating them. CDR1 is SNHLY and CDR2 is FYNNEI in the germline V gene. The CDR3, as DNA: TGTGCCAGCAAAGGGACCGCGAACACCGGGGAGCTGTTTTTT. The encoded protein is CASKGTANTGELFF.

The chain carries TRBV30 and TRBJ1-6; D is unresolved. V lost 4 bases, J lost 7 bases, and 17 bases lay in between. This CDR3 is 15 amino acids long. Germline CDR1 GTSNPN, CDR2 SVGIG (reference sequence). CDR3: CAWTRRGGDNSPLHF. The CDR3, as DNA: TGTGCCTGGACCCGGCGAGGTGGAGACAATTCACCCCTCCACTTT. The full variable domain, its missing parts supplied by reference TRBV30 and TRBJ1-6, is SQTIHQWPATLVQPVGSPLSLECTVEGTSNPNLYWYRQAAGRGLQLLFYSVGIGQISSEVPQNLSASRPQDRQFILSSKKLLLSDSGFYLCAWTRRGGDNSPLHFGNGTRLTVT.

The chain joins TRBV6-4 to TRBJ2-3; D is unresolved. Germline V CDR1 and CDR2: MRHNA, SNTAGT. This CDR3 has 13 residues. Trimming took off 8 bases at V and 0 bases at J, with 9 bases between the two ends. CDR3 in amino acids: CASSGSSTDTQYF. In DNA, the CDR3 is TGTGCCAGCTCGGGCAGTAGCACAGATACGCAGTATTTT.